The rows below give T cell receptor beta chains drawn from one sample of a study of blood T cell repertoires in COVID-19. Profiling relied on immunoSEQ multiplex PCR, and the TCRdb table lists in-frame clones only, not all of them. In the table there are 150,000 or so clones, 78% of which are singletons. The source material was peripheral blood. The receptors shown here come from an elderly man with acute or convalescent COVID-19. CDR3s include the opening cysteine and the closing phenylalanine or tryptophan. Each record gives: clone size, J gene, D gene, V gene, CDR3 protein, CDR3 DNA. A D gene is named only where the DNA matches it firmly. Clone size is given for some rows only: seen once, a few or many times, or a class if the clone is expanded.

>-|TRBJ2-5|-|TRBV5-1
CASSWTWGQETQYF
TGCGCCAGCAGCTGGACTTGGGGTCAAGAGACCCAGTACTTC
>-|TRBJ2-3|TRBD2|TRBV7-2
CASSSTPRGGTDTQYF
TGTGCCAGCAGCTCGACTCCCCGGGGGGGCACAGATACGCAGTATTTT
>-|TRBJ1-1|-|TRBV5-4
CASQTRGGTEAFF
TGTGCCAGCCAGACCAGAGGGGGTACTGAAGCTTTCTTT
>once|TRBJ1-2|-|TRBV7-2
CASSLAGSENGYTF
TGTGCCAGCAGCTTAGCCGGCAGCGAGAATGGCTACACCTTC
>-|TRBJ2-1|-|TRBV28
CASRGSSYNEQFF
TGTGCCAGCCGAGGGAGCTCCTACAATGAGCAGTTCTTC
>-|TRBJ1-2|TRBD1|TRBV28
CASRQGAHGYTF
TGTGCCAGCAGGCAGGGGGCGCACGGCTACACCTTC
>-|TRBJ1-2|TRBD1|TRBV5-4
CASSGDRGLGGYTF
TGTGCCAGCAGCGGGGACAGGGGGCTAGGTGGCTACACCTTC
>-|TRBJ2-1|TRBD1|TRBV6-2/TRBV6-3
CASSGRTGGVGEQFF
TGTGCCAGCAGTGGTCGGACAGGGGGGGTCGGGGAGCAGTTCTTC
>-|TRBJ2-5|-|TRBV3-1/TRBV3-2
CASSQETYLETQYF
TGTGCCAGCAGCCAAGAAACTTACTTAGAGACCCAGTACTTC
>-|TRBJ1-6|TRBD1|TRBV5-1
CASSLSGQNSPLHF
TGCGCCAGCAGCTTATCGGGACAGAATTCACCCCTCCACTTT
>-|TRBJ1-3|TRBD1|TRBV10-1
CASSEYYGTGVNTIYF
TGCGCCAGCAGTGAGTATTACGGGACAGGGGTTAACACCATATATTTT
>-|TRBJ2-5|-|TRBV6-5
CASFDSLETQYF
TGTGCCAGCTTTGACTCGTTAGAGACCCAGTACTTC
>-|TRBJ2-5|-|TRBV10-3
CAISEAATWETQYF
TGTGCCATCAGTGAGGCGGCTACCTGGGAGACCCAGTACTTC
>few|TRBJ1-3|-|TRBV5-1
CASSLDGGRGNTIYF
TGCGCCAGCAGCTTGGACGGCGGGCGCGGGAACACCATATATTTT
>-|TRBJ1-1|-|TRBV11-3
CASSLRRQELNTEAFF
TGTGCCAGCAGCTTACGTCGACAGGAGTTGAACACTGAAGCTTTCTTT
>-|TRBJ1-1|-|TRBV12-3/TRBV12-4
CASSLQVMGEAFF
TGTGCCAGCAGTTTACAGGTAATGGGTGAAGCTTTCTTT
>-|TRBJ1-2|TRBD1|TRBV27
CASSPGQGKGYTF
TGTGCCAGCAGTCCCGGACAGGGGAAAGGCTACACCTTC
>-|TRBJ2-7|-|TRBV6-1
CATTLGGAYEQYF
TGTGCCACCACCCTGGGCGGGGCCTACGAGCAGTACTTC
>-|TRBJ2-2|TRBD2|TRBV7-3
CASSLIASGGNTGELFF
TGTGCCAGCAGCTTAATCGCTAGCGGGGGTAACACCGGGGAGCTGTTTTTT
>once|TRBJ1-1|TRBD1|TRBV5-1
CASSSGQGTEAFF
TGCGCCAGCAGCTCCGGACAGGGCACTGAAGCTTTCTTT
>few|TRBJ2-7|-|TRBV6-6
CASSPGIATRQYF
TGTGCCAGCAGCCCGGGAATCGCTACGAGGCAGTACTTC
>-|TRBJ1-2|TRBD1|TRBV14
CASSDRGSYGYTF
TGTGCCAGCAGCGACAGGGGGAGCTATGGCTACACCTTC
>-|TRBJ2-3|TRBD2|TRBV5-1
CASSLGLAGTDTQYF
TGCGCCAGCAGCTTGGGCCTAGCGGGCACAGATACGCAGTATTTT
>many|TRBJ2-2|TRBD2|TRBV9
CASGAGGWNTGELFF
TGTGCCAGCGGTGCGGGGGGATGGAACACCGGGGAGCTGTTTTTT
>-|TRBJ2-7|-|TRBV19
CASSLGRGAYEQYF
TGTGCCAGTAGTCTAGGCAGGGGGGCCTACGAGCAGTACTTC
>-|TRBJ2-5|-|TRBV19
CASSMGLGGIQETQYF
TGTGCCAGTAGTATGGGGCTGGGAGGAATACAAGAGACCCAGTACTTC
>many|TRBJ2-5|TRBD1|TRBV6-4
CAKRPDRDQETQYF
TGTGCCAAGAGACCGGACAGGGACCAAGAGACCCAGTACTTC
>-|TRBJ2-5|-|TRBV29-1
CSSTTEIQGTQYF
TGCAGCTCTACGACAGAGATACAAGGGACCCAGTACTTC
>once|TRBJ1-1|-|TRBV2
CASSETAVTEAFF
TGTGCCAGCAGTGAAACAGCTGTCACTGAAGCTTTCTTT
>-|TRBJ1-2|-|TRBV19
CASSSLVSYGYTF
TGTGCCAGTAGTAGTCTAGTTTCTTATGGCTACACCTTC
>-|TRBJ1-2|TRBD1|TRBV5-4
CASSLGGTGANYGYTF
TGTGCCAGCAGCTTGGGCGGGACAGGAGCTAACTATGGCTACACCTTC
>-|TRBJ2-1|-|TRBV27
CASTHPKGYISYNEQFF
TGTGCCAGCACCCACCCTAAGGGGTATATATCCTACAATGAGCAGTTCTTC
>-|TRBJ2-7|-|TRBV5-1
CASSLQESYEQYF
TGCGCCAGCAGTTTACAGGAGTCCTACGAGCAGTACTTC
>-|TRBJ1-2|-|TRBV5-1
CASSLGVGDGYTF
TGCGCCAGCAGCTTGGGGGTAGGGGATGGCTACACCTTC
>-|TRBJ1-5|-|TRBV19
CATQVRGRGSNQPQHF
TGTGCCACCCAAGTCAGGGGACGAGGTAGCAATCAGCCCCAGCATTTT
>-|TRBJ2-7|TRBD1|TRBV6-5
CASSPRQGAREQYF
TGTGCCAGCAGTCCAAGACAGGGGGCGAGAGAGCAGTACTTC
>-|TRBJ1-2|-|TRBV23-1
CASSPRPDTAGIGYTF
TGCGCCAGCAGTCCTCGCCCCGATACTGCGGGAATAGGCTACACCTTC
>few|TRBJ1-2|-|TRBV19
CASSISVGQGYGYTF
TGTGCCAGTAGTATTTCCGTCGGCCAGGGCTATGGCTACACCTTC
>-|TRBJ1-1|-|TRBV5-1
CASSYIQANTEAFF
TGCGCCAGCAGCTATATTCAGGCGAACACTGAAGCTTTCTTT
>-|TRBJ1-3|-|TRBV6-5
CASSRTPRENTIYF
TGTGCCAGCAGTCGGACACCCCGTGAAAACACCATATATTTT
>-|TRBJ1-1|-|TRBV11-2
CASSALDKPGEAFF
TGTGCCAGCAGCGCGTTGGATAAACCGGGGGAAGCTTTCTTT
>few|TRBJ1-4|-|TRBV5-8
CASNGRVTNEKLFF
TGTGCCAGCAATGGGCGGGTGACTAATGAAAAACTGTTTTTT
>-|TRBJ2-1|-|TRBV11-2
CASSLGPRGRGNEQFF
TGTGCCAGCAGCTTAGGGCCCCGGGGAAGAGGCAATGAGCAGTTCTTC
>-|TRBJ2-5|TRBD1|TRBV7-8
CASSQITGVGETQYF
TGTGCCAGCAGCCAAATAACAGGGGTTGGAGAGACCCAGTACTTC
>-|TRBJ2-5|TRBD1|TRBV19
CASSIGGTALRLQETQYF
TGTGCCAGTAGTATAGGAGGGACAGCTTTGAGGTTACAAGAGACCCAGTACTTC
>-|TRBJ2-6|-|TRBV23-1
CASSLEEGANVLTF
TGCGCCAGCAGCCTAGAGGAGGGGGCCAACGTCCTGACTTTC
>-|TRBJ1-4|TRBD1|TRBV5-1
CASSPGTGSEKLFF
TGCGCCAGCAGCCCGGGGACAGGGTCTGAAAAACTGTTTTTT
>-|TRBJ1-2|-|TRBV28
CASSTRFYTF
TGTGCCAGCAGCACCCGGTTCTACACCTTC
>-|TRBJ1-4|-|TRBV21-1
CASSRDRGREKLFF
TGTGCCAGCAGCAGAGACAGGGGCCGAGAAAAACTGTTTTTT
>-|TRBJ2-3|TRBD2|TRBV6-5
CASRKRRGWGDTQYF
TGTGCCAGCAGGAAACGGCGGGGGTGGGGAGATACGCAGTATTTT